A selection of T cell receptor beta chains follows, all from one sample in a study of T-cell reconstitution after alpha-beta-depleted transplantation in children. MiXCR, applied by TCRdb to the PCR reads, yields one record per CDR3 protein. Of about 600,000 distinct CDR3 sequences in the sample, roughly a tenth are singletons; the top ten hold roughly 4%. The input for sequencing was PBMCs from the stem cell graft donor, taken from the stem cell graft. These receptors all stem from a human donor who donated a stem cell graft to a child with acute myeloid leukemia. The CDR3 runs from the conserved cysteine through the conserved F or W. The order of the fields is D gene, J gene, clone size, V gene, CDR3 protein, CDR3 DNA. D genes are given only for firm matches. Expanded clones are given a class, and other clones once, few, many or no size at all.

TRBD1 TRBJ2-5 - TRBV27 CASSFHRQTGGWETQYF TGTGCCAGCTCGTTTCACCGCCAAACAGGGGGCTGGGAGACCCAGTACTTC
- TRBJ2-7 many TRBV28 CASSPLGYEQYF TGTGCCAGCAGTCCTCTGGGGTACGAGCAGTACTTC
TRBD1 TRBJ2-7 - TRBV29-1 CSVAGQDLSYEQYF TGCAGCGTGGCGGGACAGGACCTCTCCTACGAGCAGTACTTC
TRBD1 TRBJ1-6 few TRBV12-3/TRBV12-4 CASRMTGINSPLHF TGTGCCAGCAGGATGACAGGGATAAATTCACCCCTCCACTTT
TRBD2 TRBJ2-1 - TRBV15 CATSRAGTSGRALAYNEQFF TGTGCCACCAGCAGAGCGGGGACTAGCGGGAGGGCCCTCGCCTACAATGAGCAGTTCTTC
TRBD2 TRBJ2-2 many TRBV18 CASSRREGTGELFF TGTGCCAGCTCACGACGGGAGGGGACCGGGGAGCTGTTTTTT
TRBD1 TRBJ2-5 few TRBV7-7 CASSLGGTGYGTQYF TGTGCTAGCAGCTTAGGTGGGACAGGGTACGGGACCCAGTACTTC
- TRBJ1-1 many TRBV12-3/TRBV12-4 CASSFTQGRTEAFF TGTGCCAGCAGTTTCACCCAGGGGAGGACTGAAGCTTTCTTT
- TRBJ2-5 many TRBV29-1 CSGRKSGPPTQYF TGCAGCGGACGTAAATCAGGGCCCCCGACCCAGTACTTC
- TRBJ1-4 - TRBV7-9 CASSSTDWLNEKLFF TGTGCCAGCAGCTCCACCGATTGGCTTAATGAAAAACTGTTTTTT
- TRBJ2-2 - TRBV7-6 CASSPSWGAAGTGELFF TGTGCCAGCAGCCCTAGCTGGGGGGCAGCTGGCACCGGGGAGCTGTTTTTT
- TRBJ1-5 - TRBV7-9 CASSRGTPGGNQPQHF TGTGCCAGCAGCAGGGGGACACCGGGAGGCAATCAGCCCCAGCATTTT
- TRBJ2-3 few TRBV12-3/TRBV12-4 CASSQHRAGTDTQYF TGTGCCAGCAGTCAACATCGCGCCGGCACAGATACGCAGTATTTT
- TRBJ2-1 many TRBV5-1 CASSLSPASNEQFF TGCGCCAGCAGCTTAAGCCCGGCTAGCAATGAGCAGTTCTTC
- TRBJ2-3 - TRBV19 CASSISGAVYTDTQYF TGTGCCAGTAGTATATCCGGGGCCGTTTACACAGATACGCAGTATTTT
- TRBJ2-3 - TRBV7-7 CASSPQDNTDTQYF TGTGCTAGCAGCCCCCAGGACAACACAGATACGCAGTATTTT
- TRBJ2-3 many TRBV18 CASSPSGEGQAYF TGTGCCAGCTCACCATCCGGCGAAGGACAAGCGTATTTT
- TRBJ2-6 many TRBV29-1 CSAIWANVLTF TGCAGCGCCATCTGGGCCAACGTCCTGACTTTC
TRBD1 TRBJ1-2 many TRBV20-1 CSARQGASYGGGYTF TGCAGTGCTAGACAGGGGGCGTCTTACGGCGGAGGCTACACCTTC
- TRBJ2-5 few TRBV7-6 CASSLVGRVETQYF TGTGCCAGCAGCTTAGTGGGCAGGGTCGAGACCCAGTACTTC
- TRBJ2-3 many TRBV20-1 CSATRREMGTDTQYF TGCAGTGCCACTAGGAGGGAGATGGGCACAGATACGCAGTATTTT
TRBD2 TRBJ2-1 - TRBV10-3 CAIRNKREEYNEQFF TGTGCCATCAGAAATAAGCGGGAGGAGTACAATGAGCAGTTCTTC
TRBD1 TRBJ1-1 few TRBV5-5 CASSFGQANTEAFF TGTGCCAGCAGCTTTGGACAGGCCAACACTGAAGCTTTCTTT